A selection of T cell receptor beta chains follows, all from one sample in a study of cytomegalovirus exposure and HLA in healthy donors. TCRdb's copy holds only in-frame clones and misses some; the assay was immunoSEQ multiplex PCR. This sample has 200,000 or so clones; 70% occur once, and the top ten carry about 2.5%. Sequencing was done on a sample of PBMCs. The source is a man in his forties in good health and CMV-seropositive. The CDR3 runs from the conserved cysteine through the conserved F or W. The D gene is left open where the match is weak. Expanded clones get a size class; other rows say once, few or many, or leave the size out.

CASSLVLMNTEAFF | TGTGCCAGCAGCCTCGTTCTAATGAACACTGAAGCTTTCTTT | TRBJ1-1 | . | TRBV7-9 | few
CAISDSGGGLSSYEQYF | TGTGCCATCAGTGACTCCGGCGGAGGGTTAAGCTCCTACGAGCAGTACTTC | TRBJ2-7 | . | TRBV10-3 | .
CASSQQVTLPPGSPMNTEAFF | TGCGCCAGCAGTCAACAGGTGACCCTTCCCCCCGGGAGCCCGATGAACACTGAAGCTTTCTTT | TRBJ1-1 | . | TRBV23-1 | once
CASSTGGSGNTIYF | TGTGCCAGCTCGACAGGGGGTTCTGGAAACACCATATATTTT | TRBJ1-3 | TRBD1 | TRBV27 | once
CASSIERAPNTGELFF | TGTGCCAGCAGTATTGAGCGGGCCCCGAACACCGGGGAGCTGTTTTTT | TRBJ2-2 | . | TRBV2 | .
CASSPVGQPNEKLFF | TGCGCCAGCAGCCCAGTAGGACAGCCTAATGAAAAACTGTTTTTT | TRBJ1-4 | . | TRBV4-1 | few
CASSFTGQGIYEQYF | TGCGCCAGCAGCTTTACGGGACAGGGGATCTACGAGCAGTACTTC | TRBJ2-7 | TRBD1 | TRBV5-1 | .
CASSPQGWNYGYTF | TGTGCCAGCTCACCCCAGGGTTGGAACTATGGCTACACCTTC | TRBJ1-2 | . | TRBV18 | few
CASSLVRLDTGELFF | TGTGCCAGCAGCTTAGTGCGCCTGGACACCGGGGAGCTGTTTTTT | TRBJ2-2 | . | TRBV7-2 | .
CASSRTGNTEAFF | TGTGCCAGCAGTCGTACGGGGAACACTGAAGCTTTCTTT | TRBJ1-1 | . | TRBV7-9 | .
CASSLPNQPQHF | TGCGCCAGCTCTCTCCCGAATCAGCCCCAGCATTTT | TRBJ1-5 | . | TRBV10-2 | .
CASSFLQGGEQFF | TGCGCCAGCAGCTTTTTACAGGGGGGAGAGCAGTTCTTC | TRBJ2-1 | TRBD1 | TRBV5-1 | few
CASSQDILAGKSGEQFF | TGTGCCAGCAGCCAAGATATCCTAGCGGGGAAGTCTGGGGAGCAGTTCTTC | TRBJ2-1 | TRBD2 | TRBV4-2 | .
CSVEDRGSGYNEQFF | TGCAGCGTTGAAGATCGCGGTAGCGGGTACAATGAGCAGTTCTTC | TRBJ2-1 | TRBD2 | TRBV29-1 | .
CSVRPVSTDTQYF | TGCAGCGTTCGTCCCGTCTCTACAGATACGCAGTATTTT | TRBJ2-3 | . | TRBV29-1 | once
CAIGLAASTDTQYF | TGTGCCATCGGACTAGCGGCAAGCACAGATACGCAGTATTTT | TRBJ2-3 | TRBD2 | TRBV10-3 | once
CASSPGGGYYGYTF | TGCGCCAGCAGCCCCGGGGGGGGCTACTATGGCTACACCTTC | TRBJ1-2 | . | TRBV4-3 | .
CASSLQSQADTQYF | TGCGCCAGCAGCTTGCAGTCGCAGGCAGATACGCAGTATTTT | TRBJ2-3 | . | TRBV5-1 | .
CASSLATVREQYF | TGTGCCAGCAGCTTAGCGACGGTCAGGGAGCAGTACTTC | TRBJ2-7 | . | TRBV7-9 | few
CASSPHRSFDEQFF | TGTGCCAGCAGTCCCCACAGGTCCTTCGATGAGCAGTTCTTC | TRBJ2-1 | . | TRBV6-5 | .
CASSFSSGIRGDTQYF | TGTGCCAGCAGCTTTTCTAGCGGGATACGTGGGGATACGCAGTATTTT | TRBJ2-3 | TRBD2 | TRBV5-5 | once
CASSQAQGQREQYF | TGCGCCAGCAGCCAAGCTCAGGGACAGAGGGAGCAGTACTTC | TRBJ2-7 | TRBD1 | TRBV4-1 | .
CAISESSGGALDTQYF | TGTGCCATCAGTGAGTCTAGCGGGGGGGCCTTAGATACGCAGTATTTT | TRBJ2-3 | TRBD2 | TRBV10-3 | .
CASSFPPFYGYTF | TGTGCCAGCAGCTTCCCCCCGTTCTATGGCTACACCTTC | TRBJ1-2 | . | TRBV7-9 | once
CASSLEGQGAKDEQYF | TGCGCCAGCAGCTTAGAAGGACAGGGGGCGAAGGACGAGCAGTACTTC | TRBJ2-7 | TRBD1 | TRBV5-1 | .
CASSLGETTGFSETQYF | TGTGCCAGCAGCTTAGGGGAAACGACAGGGTTCTCGGAGACCCAGTACTTC | TRBJ2-5 | TRBD1 | TRBV11-1 | .
CATSPGQGPWDEQYF | TGTGCCACCAGCCCCGGACAGGGCCCTTGGGACGAGCAGTACTTC | TRBJ2-7 | TRBD1 | TRBV6-5 | once
CASSLEGSEKQPQHF | TGTGCCAGCAGCTTGGAGGGGTCTGAAAAACAGCCCCAGCATTTT | TRBJ1-5 | . | TRBV5-8 | .
CASSLEWTGGSGYTF | TGTGCCAGCAGCTTAGAATGGACAGGGGGCTCTGGCTACACCTTC | TRBJ1-2 | TRBD1 | TRBV11-2 | .
CASSYGGGNTEAFF | TGCGCCAGCAGCTATGGGGGAGGGAACACTGAAGCTTTCTTT | TRBJ1-1 | . | TRBV5-1 | .
CASTGDPIGGEQFF | TGTGCCAGCACAGGGGACCCCATCGGAGGTGAGCAGTTCTTC | TRBJ2-1 | . | TRBV28 | .
CSAARYGYTF | TGCAGTGCGGCCAGATATGGCTACACCTTC | TRBJ1-2 | . | TRBV20-1 | .
CSVRQGSSYEQYF | TGCAGCGTTCGACAGGGAAGCTCCTACGAGCAGTACTTC | TRBJ2-7 | TRBD1 | TRBV29-1 | .
CASSPMTGMYEQYF | TGCGCCAGCAGCCCCATGACAGGGATGTACGAGCAGTACTTC | TRBJ2-7 | TRBD1 | TRBV4-1 | .
CASSVGPGDTAYEQYF | TGTGCCAGCAGCGTAGGGCCAGGGGACACAGCCTACGAGCAGTACTTC | TRBJ2-7 | . | TRBV9 | .
CASSQGGGEQYF | TGCGCCAGCAGCCAAGGGGGCGGAGAGCAGTACTTC | TRBJ2-5 | . | TRBV4-1 | .
CASSTAGTGGRWKYF | TGTGCCAGCAGCACCGCCGGGACAGGGGGCAGGTGGAAGTACTTC | TRBJ2-7 | TRBD1 | TRBV11-2 | few